A selection of T cell receptor beta chains follows, all from one sample in a study of T cell changes during pregnancy in multiple sclerosis. Assay used: immunoSEQ multiplex PCR; TCRdb lists only in-frame clones, some missing. The table includes approximately 20,000 clones, roughly 85% detected once. The specimen was CD8+ T cells from peripheral blood mononuclear cells, collected in the third trimester of pregnancy. The receptors stem from a female donor in good health, enrolled as a control in a pregnancy study. The CDR3 runs from the conserved cysteine through the conserved F or W. A D gene is named only where the DNA matches it firmly. For some rows the clone size is stated as once, few or many, or as a class when expanded; others skip it.

>TRBV5-5|.|TRBD1|TRBJ1-6
CASSTGQGNNSPLHF
TGTGCCAGCAGCACCGGACAGGGGAATAATTCACCCCTCCACTTT
>TRBV5-4|.|.|TRBJ2-7
CASSLDYRDYEQYF
TGTGCCAGCAGCTTGGACTACCGCGACTACGAGCAGTACTTC
>TRBV4-2|.|TRBD2|TRBJ2-5
CASSSSTSGEETQYF
TGTGCCAGCAGCTCATCGACTAGCGGGGAAGAGACCCAGTACTTC
>TRBV5-6|.|.|TRBJ2-3
CASSSSYTDTQYF
TGTGCCAGCAGCTCCTCCTACACAGATACGCAGTATTTT
>TRBV5-4|.|.|TRBJ1-1
CASSFGNTEAFF
TGTGCCAGCAGCTTCGGGAACACTGAAGCTTTCTTT
>TRBV4-1|.|TRBD2|TRBJ2-5
CASSQDRGGGETQYF
TGCGCCAGCAGCCAAGATCGCGGGGGTGGAGAGACCCAGTACTTC
>TRBV7-3|few|TRBD1|TRBJ2-1
CASSPGQGYNEQFF
TGTGCCAGCAGCCCCGGACAGGGGTACAATGAGCAGTTCTTC
>TRBV7-8|.|TRBD1|TRBJ1-1
CASSLGQGGEFEAFF
TGTGCCAGCAGCTTGGGACAGGGGGGAGAGTTTGAAGCTTTCTTT
>TRBV7-6|.|TRBD2|TRBJ2-7
CASSFGLAGSSYEQYF
TGTGCCAGCAGCTTCGGACTAGCGGGGAGCTCCTACGAGCAGTACTTC
>TRBV11-2|.|.|TRBJ2-5
CASSSPRGASYQETQYF
TGTGCCAGCAGCTCCCCACGGGGGGCCTCGTACCAAGAGACCCAGTACTTC
>TRBV4-3|.|.|TRBJ1-2
CASSPTETDYGYTF
TGCGCCAGCAGCCCCACCGAGACAGACTATGGCTACACCTTC
>TRBV7-6|medium-sized|TRBD1|TRBJ1-1
CASSLAWDRLLNTEAFF
TGTGCCAGCAGCTTAGCATGGGACAGATTACTGAACACTGAAGCTTTCTTT
>TRBV9|.|TRBD2|TRBJ2-3
CASSVAPDPSGLAGGTDFTDTQYF
TGTGCCAGCAGCGTAGCTCCCGACCCCTCCGGACTAGCGGGGGGTACGGACTTCACAGATACGCAGTATTTT
>TRBV6-1|.|.|TRBJ2-7
CASSEGLVYEQYF
TGTGCCAGCAGTGAAGGGCTTGTATACGAGCAGTACTTC
>TRBV27|.|.|TRBJ1-2
CASSLDGGYGYTF
TGTGCCAGCAGTTTAGACGGCGGCTATGGCTACACCTTC
>TRBV6-1|.|.|TRBJ2-3
CASSDQGSTDTQYF
TGTGCCAGCAGTGACCAGGGGAGCACAGATACGCAGTATTTT
>TRBV29-1|.|.|TRBJ2-3
CSVEGEGVGTDTQYF
TGCAGCGTTGAAGGGGAGGGGGTCGGTACAGATACGCAGTATTTT
>TRBV13|.|TRBD1|TRBJ2-7
CASSGDRGPTYEQYF
TGTGCCAGCAGCGGTGACAGGGGGCCCACCTACGAGCAGTACTTC
>TRBV12-5|.|.|TRBJ1-2
CASGPLTGSGNGYTF
TGTGCTAGTGGTCCCCTTACAGGGTCGGGAAATGGCTACACCTTC
>TRBV7-2|.|.|TRBJ2-1
CASSLRGGLYNEQFF
TGTGCCAGCAGCTTAAGGGGGGGTCTCTACAATGAGCAGTTCTTC
>TRBV6-1|.|.|TRBJ2-7
CASSEWGGPSYEQYF
TGTGCCAGCAGTGAATGGGGGGGGCCCTCCTACGAGCAGTACTTC
>TRBV7-9|.|.|TRBJ1-2
CASSLAGSYGYTF
TGTGCCAGCAGCTTAGCGGGCAGCTATGGCTACACCTTC
>TRBV6-6|.|TRBD1|TRBJ1-5
CAVLTGGSNQPQHF
TGTGCCGTACTGACAGGGGGCAGCAATCAGCCCCAGCATTTT
>TRBV13|.|.|TRBJ2-7
CASSGRGGPYEQYF
TGTGCCAGCAGCGGGAGGGGGGGGCCCTACGAGCAGTACTTC
>TRBV7-2|.|.|TRBJ1-1
CASSSRSPEAFF
TGTGCCAGCAGCTCCCGTTCCCCTGAAGCTTTCTTT
>TRBV14|.|TRBD1|TRBJ2-7
CASSQIPGTGLHEQYF
TGTGCCAGCAGCCAAATACCCGGGACAGGGCTCCACGAGCAGTACTTC
>TRBV11-2|once|TRBD2|TRBJ2-5
CASSGATSGEETQYF
TGTGCCAGCAGCGGAGCGACTAGCGGTGAAGAGACCCAGTACTTC
>TRBV7-9|few|TRBD1|TRBJ2-7
CASSPTGYEQYF
TGTGCCAGCAGCCCGACAGGGTACGAGCAGTACTTC
>TRBV6-1|.|TRBD1|TRBJ1-3
CASSAGTGGAGNGNTIYF
TGTGCCAGCAGTGCCGGGACAGGGGGCGCCGGAAATGGAAACACCATATATTTT
>TRBV4-3|.|TRBD2|TRBJ2-3
CASSPRTSGGDTQYF
TGCGCCAGCAGCCCCCGGACTAGCGGGGGTGATACGCAGTATTTT
>TRBV11-3|.|.|TRBJ1-5
CASSPRPYFSNQPQHF
TGTGCCAGCAGCCCTAGACCGTACTTTAGCAATCAGCCCCAGCATTTT
>TRBV14|.|TRBD1|TRBJ2-2
CASSLYGGTGKNGELFF
TGTGCCAGCAGCCTATACGGAGGGACAGGGAAAAACGGGGAGCTGTTTTTT
>TRBV7-2|.|TRBD1|TRBJ1-5
CASSLGQGTQPQHF
TGTGCCAGCAGCTTGGGACAGGGTACTCAGCCCCAGCATTTT
>TRBV4-2|.|.|TRBJ1-4
CASSQEQGTNEKLFF
TGTGCCAGCAGCCAAGAACAGGGTACCAATGAAAAACTGTTTTTT
>TRBV27|.|.|TRBJ1-2
CASSDSFDGYTF
TGTGCCAGCAGCGACAGTTTCGATGGCTACACCTTC
>TRBV9|.|.|TRBJ2-7
CASSVDPGVSEQYF
TGTGCCAGCAGCGTCGACCCAGGGGTTTCCGAGCAGTACTTC
>TRBV27|few|TRBD1|TRBJ1-1
CASSRGTGWTEAFF
TGTGCCAGCAGTCGCGGGACAGGGTGGACTGAAGCTTTCTTT
>TRBV30|.|.|TRBJ1-3
CAWSVDGLSGNTIYF
TGTGCCTGGAGTGTAGACGGACTCTCTGGAAACACCATATATTTT
>TRBV7-9|.|TRBD2|TRBJ2-1
CASSERLAGRNNEQFF
TGTGCCAGCAGCGAGAGACTAGCGGGGCGCAACAATGAGCAGTTCTTC
>TRBV6-5|.|.|TRBJ2-1
CASSAVKRGNEQFF
TGTGCCAGCAGCGCTGTAAAAAGAGGAAATGAGCAGTTCTTC
>TRBV4-3|.|.|TRBJ2-3
CASSQEFSETTDTQYF
TGCGCCAGCAGCCAAGAGTTTAGCGAAACCACAGATACGCAGTATTTT
>TRBV18|.|.|TRBJ2-7
CASSPSDRSSYEQYF
TGTGCCAGCTCACCTTCCGACAGGTCATCCTACGAGCAGTACTTC
>TRBV4-3|.|TRBD1|TRBJ1-4
CASSQGREGTVWEKLFF
TGCGCCAGCAGCCAAGGGCGGGAGGGGACAGTCTGGGAAAAACTGTTTTTT
>TRBV6-6|.|.|TRBJ2-5
CASSRWAEQETQYF
TGTGCCAGCAGCAGATGGGCAGAGCAAGAGACCCAGTACTTC
>TRBV28|.|.|TRBJ1-6
CASQGISYNSPLHF
TGTGCCAGCCAGGGGATCTCCTATAATTCACCCCTCCACTTT
>TRBV27|.|.|TRBJ2-1
CASTEGSHNEQFF
TGTGCCAGCACGGAGGGATCCCACAATGAGCAGTTCTTC
>TRBV7-7|.|TRBD1|TRBJ2-5
CASSRSGPTGYMETQYF
TGTGCTAGCAGCCGATCCGGCCCGACAGGGTATATGGAGACCCAGTACTTC
>TRBV5-4|.|.|TRBJ1-1
CASSLGELNTEAFF
TGTGCCAGCAGCTTGGGCGAACTCAACACTGAAGCTTTCTTT
>TRBV29-1|few|.|TRBJ2-3
CSLFTDTQYF
TGCAGCTTATTCACAGATACGCAGTATTTT
>TRBV5-8|once|.|TRBJ1-2
CASSIDRHFNYGYTF
TGTGCCAGCAGCATTGACAGGCACTTTAACTATGGCTACACCTTC
>TRBV7-9|.|.|TRBJ1-2
CASSPNGGYGYTF
TGTGCCAGCAGCCCGAACGGGGGCTATGGCTACACCTTC
>TRBV9|few|TRBD2|TRBJ2-2
CASSLRTSGGAMITGELFF
TGTGCCAGCAGCCTACGGACTAGCGGGGGGGCGATGATCACCGGGGAGCTGTTTTTT
>TRBV7-9|.|TRBD2|TRBJ2-1
CASSRGGDNEQFF
TGTGCCAGCAGCCGGGGAGGGGACAATGAGCAGTTCTTC
>TRBV9|once|.|TRBJ1-1
CASSVTGSYTEAFF
TGTGCCAGCAGCGTCACAGGGAGTTACACTGAAGCTTTCTTT